Following are 24 T cell receptor beta chains from one sample sequenced in a study of blood T cell repertoires in COVID-19. TCRdb's copy holds only in-frame clones and misses some; the assay was immunoSEQ multiplex PCR. The data show roughly 100,000 clones, roughly 85% seen once. Sequencing used peripheral blood. These receptors originate from a human donor in a cohort sampled during active COVID-19.

The genes are TRBV7-9 and TRBJ2-5; 12 nucleotides line up with TRBD2. The J segment lost 5 bases and the V segment lost 5 bases, leaving 12 bases of the junction unmatched. Germline V gives CDR1 SEHNR, CDR2 FQNEAQ (reference sequence). The CDR3 has 17 residues. CDR3 residues: CASSLLLAGGPWETQYF. DNA of the CDR3: TGTGCCAGCAGCCTCCTGCTAGCGGGAGGGCCTTGGGAGACCCAGTACTTC.

The chain carries TRBV7-9 and TRBJ2-6; tentative D call: TRBD1 (5 bases). CDR1 and CDR2 (germline): SEHNR, FQNEAQ (reference sequence). Trimming removed 5 bases at V and 0 bases at J, with 20 bases between. The CDR3 contains 19 residues. The CDR3 DNA reads TGTGCCAGCAGCCCTCGACAAAGGCAGGGCAGCTCTGGGGCCAACGTCCTGACTTTC. Its protein is CASSPRQRQGSSGANVLTF.

The chain's CDR3 is CASSEGARDTQYF. The CDR3 DNA is TGTGCCAGCAGTGAAGGGGCACGAGATACGCAGTATTTT. This rearrangement joins TRBV25-1 to TRBJ2-3, with D maybe TRBD1 (5 bases). Trimming removed 2 bases from V and 5 bases from J, with 8 bases in between. Germline lookup yields CDR1 MGHDK and CDR2 SYGVNS. This CDR3 comprises 13 residues.

The chain carries TRBV10-3 and TRBJ2-2, with TRBD2 identical over 11 bases. CDR1 and CDR2 from the germline V gene are ENHRY and SYGVKD. V lost 3 bases and J lost 4; bases outside the gene matches: 1. This CDR3 has 15 residues. As DNA, the CDR3 is TGTGCCATCAGTGATACTAGCGGGGGCACCGGGGAGCTGTTTTTT. Amino acid sequence: CAISDTSGGTGELFF.

The chain carries TRBV28 and TRBJ2-7; TRBD2 matches at 14 bases. V was pared by 6 bases and J by 0 bases, with 7 bases of the junction left unmatched. The CDR3 has 17 amino acids. Germline V gene sequence: CDR1 MDHEN, CDR2 SYDVKM. As DNA, the CDR3 is TGTGCCAGCAGCCGACGGACTAGCGGGAGGCCCTCCTACGAGCAGTACTTC. Translated: CASSRRTSGRPSYEQYF.

The chain couples TRBV19 to TRBJ1-6, with 7 nucleotides matching TRBD1. The CDR3 consists of 15 residues. Unmatched junction bases numbered 10, after V lost 6 bases and J lost 8 bases. CDR1 and CDR2 from the germline V gene are LNHDA and SQIVND (reference sequence). CDR3 loop: CASRAGTAIDSPLHF. As DNA, the CDR3 is TGTGCCAGTAGGGCCGGGACAGCTATAGATTCACCCCTCCACTTT. Variable domain in full (rest from reference TRBV19 and TRBJ1-6): DGGITQSPKYLFRKEGQNVTLSCEQNLNHDAMYWYRQDPGQGLRLIYYSQIVNDFQKGDIAEGYSVSREKKESFPLTVTSAQKNPTAFYLCASRAGTAIDSPLHFGNGTRLTVT.

The sample holds one count of this clone. The genes are TRBV3-1 (or the pseudogene TRBV3-2) and TRBJ2-2, with 10 nucleotides matching TRBD2. The germline V gene encodes CDR1 LGHDT and CDR2 YNNKEL (reference sequence). The CDR3 is 16 amino acids. J lost 4 bases, V lost 6 bases, and 8 bases had no gene match. The CDR3 bases are TGTGCCAGCAGACGAATAGCGGGAGGACTCACCGGGGAGCTGTTTTTT. It specifies CASRRIAGGLTGELFF.

The V gene is TRBV3-1 (or the pseudogene TRBV3-2), the J gene TRBJ2-3, with TRBD2 matching over 12 bases. V was clipped by 5 bases and J by 2 bases; unmatched bases: 5. Per germline, CDR1 LGHDT and CDR2 YNNKEL (reference sequence). The length of the CDR3 is 16 residues. CDR3 nucleotides: TGTGCCAGCAGCTTAGGGACTAGCGGGCTCACAGATACGCAGTATTTT. This codes for CASSLGTSGLTDTQYF.

The gene calls are TRBV6-5 and TRBJ2-5; no clear D gene. Trimming left V 2 bases short and J 2 bases short, with 15 bases between. The CDR3 runs to 16 residues. The germline V gene has CDR1 MNHEY and CDR2 SVGAGI. The CDR3 reads CASSYAKTGPQETQYF. DNA of the CDR3: TGTGCCAGCAGTTACGCCAAGACTGGCCCGCAAGAGACCCAGTACTTC.

The chain employs TRBV19 and TRBJ2-7, with 11 nucleotides matching TRBD1. The CDR3 loop spans 16 amino acids. V was pared by 3 bases and J by 4 bases, with 8 bases of the junction left unmatched. The V gene's germline CDR1 is LNHDA and CDR2 SQIVND (reference sequence). DNA of the CDR3: TGTGCCAGTAGTATTGCCCTGGGACAGGGGGTTTACGAGCAGTACTTC. Translating gives CASSIALGQGVYEQYF.

This clone showed up just once. This rearrangement joins TRBV7-2 to TRBJ1-2; D gene unclear. CDR3 length: 11 residues. The germline gives CDR1 SGHTA, CDR2 FQGNSA. Trimming stripped 5 bases from V and 4 bases from J, with 5 bases between. This CDR3 is CASSPTYGYTF. The CDR3 bases are TGTGCCAGCAGCCCTACCTATGGCTACACCTTC.

V usage is TRBV3-1 (or the pseudogene TRBV3-2) and J usage is TRBJ1-2, with D perhaps TRBD1 (5 bases). The germline V gene has CDR1 LGHDT and CDR2 YNNKEL (reference sequence). This CDR3 is 14 amino acids long. Trimming left V 0 bases short and J 8 bases short, with 13 bases between. The DNA of the CDR3 is TGTGCCAGCAGCCAAGAAGGAGAGCAGGGCGGCTACACCTTC. It is translated as CASSQEGEQGGYTF.

The V call is TRBV28, the J call TRBJ1-4, with 7 positions matching TRBD1. This CDR3 region has 15 residues. Per germline, CDR1 MDHEN and CDR2 SYDVKM. The V segment lost 5 bases and the J segment 4 bases; nucleotides outside the gene matches: 7. The CDR3 bases are TGTGCCAGCAGTCCGGGACAGTCCTTTAATGAAAAACTGTTTTTT. Encoded protein: CASSPGQSFNEKLFF.

The chain couples TRBV24-1 to TRBJ2-1; a possible D gene is TRBD2 (7 bases). V lost 2 bases and J 2 bases, leaving 18 bases between the germline ends. The V gene's germline CDR1 is KGHDR and CDR2 SFDVKD. This CDR3 has 18 residues. CDR3 in DNA: TGTGCCACCAGTGATTCTTCCGGTAGGCGGGGGCCCTACAATGAGCAGTTCTTC. Amino acids: CATSDSSGRRGPYNEQFF.

V usage is TRBV5-1 and J usage is TRBJ2-2; 7 nucleotides line up with TRBD1. Germline CDR1 reads SGHRS; CDR2 reads YFSETQ. This CDR3 contains 15 residues. V was pared by 2 bases and J by 1 base, with 2 bases of the junction left unmatched. DNA of the CDR3: TGCGCCAGCAGCTTAACAGGGGTGAACACCGGGGAGCTGTTTTTT. It specifies CASSLTGVNTGELFF.

The sample holds one count of this clone. Other DNA sequences from this sample encode an identical CDR3 as well. The CDR3 coding sequence is TGTGCCAGCCGCGACAGGGGCTACGAGCAGTACTTC. Encoded protein: CASRDRGYEQYF. The chain employs TRBV2 and TRBJ2-7; the match to TRBD1 covers 8 bases. The junction had 3 bases not matched to a gene; V was cut back by 8 bases and J by 3 bases. This CDR3 has 12 residues. The germline gives CDR1 SNHLY, CDR2 FYNNEI.

This clone occurred once. This chain links TRBV2 with TRBJ2-3; 15 positions match TRBD2. V trimming: 5 bases; J trimming: 4 bases; junction bases outside the gene matches: 4. The CDR3 runs 16 residues. The germline CDR1 and CDR2 sequences are SNHLY and FYNNEI. The CDR3 here is CASSPWTSGGADTQYF. The CDR3 DNA sequence: TGTGCCAGCAGTCCCTGGACTAGCGGGGGGGCAGATACGCAGTATTTT.

The rearrangement joins TRBV3-1 (or the pseudogene TRBV3-2) to TRBJ1-6, with a tentative D call TRBD1 (5 bases). The length of the CDR3 is 15 residues. V lost 4 bases to trimming and J lost 3 bases, with 10 bases between them. Germline-derived CDR1 and CDR2 are LGHDT and YNNKEL (reference sequence). CDR3 in amino acids: CASSPSGVYNSPLHF. The CDR3 DNA is TGTGCCAGCAGCCCTTCGGGGGTCTATAATTCACCCCTCCACTTT.

As DNA, the CDR3 is TGTGCCAGTAGTACCCCCCTGGGGGCTTTAACAGATACGCAGTATTTT. Translated: CASSTPLGALTDTQYF. J is TRBJ2-3 and V is TRBV19, with D maybe TRBD1 (6 bases). CDR1 and CDR2 from the germline V gene are LNHDA and SQIVND (reference sequence). The CDR3 sequence is 16 residues long. With 4 bases removed from V and 3 bases from J, the gap between germline ends came to 17 bases.

The chain has TRBV9 and TRBJ2-5; TRBD1 is a possible D gene (5 bases). The CDR3 totals 14 residues. V was shortened by 0 bases and J by 5 bases, with 11 bases between the two germline ends. The germline V gene encodes CDR1 SGDLS and CDR2 YYNGEE. In DNA, the CDR3 is TGTGCCAGCAGCGTAGAAGGGGTGGGGGAGACCCAGTACTTC. This encodes CASSVEGVGETQYF. Full variable domain (remainder filled in from reference TRBV9 and TRBJ2-5): DSGVTQTPKHLITATGQRVTLRCSPRSGDLSVYWYQQSLDQGLQFLIQYYNGEERAKGNILERFSAQQFPDLHSELNLSSLELGDSALYFCASSVEGVGETQYFGPGTRLLVL.

The chain has TRBV7-3 and TRBJ2-2; D is ambiguous. V lost 0 bases, J lost 6 bases, and 11 bases lay in between. The CDR3 is made up of 15 amino acids. Germline assignment: CDR1 SGHTA and CDR2 FQGTGA. The CDR3 region has the DNA TGTGCCAGCAGCTTAACCCCGCAAGGAGCCGGGGAGCTGTTTTTT. As protein: CASSLTPQGAGELFF.

The chain uses TRBV7-2 and TRBJ2-3; possibly TRBD2 for D (5 bases). Germline CDR1 and CDR2: SGHTA and FQGNSA. The CDR3 runs to 16 residues. Deletions cut 1 base from V and 0 bases from J, with 11 bases between. CDR3 protein: CASSLVGGLSTDTQYF. The CDR3 DNA reads TGTGCCAGCAGCTTAGTCGGCGGGCTGAGCACAGATACGCAGTATTTT.

This clone appeared a few times. This chain links TRBV5-1 with TRBJ2-1, with a tentative D call TRBD2 (5 bases). The CDR3 is made up of 16 amino acids. Germline CDR1 SGHRS, CDR2 YFSETQ. The germline V and J ends were trimmed by 0 bases and 5 bases, with 15 bases remaining between them. In DNA form, the CDR3 reads TGCGCCAGCAGCTTGGGAGGGATTGAAGCCGACAATGAGCAGTTCTTC. This translates into CASSLGGIEADNEQFF.

This chain joins TRBV30 and TRBJ1-2; 9 bases are shared with TRBD1. Germline V CDR1 and CDR2: GTSNPN, SVGIG (reference sequence). There are 14 residues in the CDR3. Unmatched junction bases numbered 11, after V lost 8 bases and J lost 4 bases. CDR3 sequence: CAISQGALRYGYTF. CDR3 coding DNA: TGTGCCATTTCACAGGGGGCACTTCGCTATGGCTACACCTTC.